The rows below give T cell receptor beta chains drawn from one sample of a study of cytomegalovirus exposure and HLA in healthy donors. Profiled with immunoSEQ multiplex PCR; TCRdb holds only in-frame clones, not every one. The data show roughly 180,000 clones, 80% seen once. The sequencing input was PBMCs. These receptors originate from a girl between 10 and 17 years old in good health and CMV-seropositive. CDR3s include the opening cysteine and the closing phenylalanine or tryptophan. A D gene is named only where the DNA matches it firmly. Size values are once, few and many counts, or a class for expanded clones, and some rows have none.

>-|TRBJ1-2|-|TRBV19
TGTGCCAGTAGTATAGGGCGGGGTTCGGACTATGGCTACACCTTC
CASSIGRGSDYGYTF
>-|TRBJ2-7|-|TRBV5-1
TGCGCCAGCAACCGCGACTCCTACGAGCAGTACTTC
CASNRDSYEQYF
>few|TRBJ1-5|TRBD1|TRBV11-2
TGTGCCAGCAGCTCCCTCCAGGGGGATCAGCCCCAGCATTTT
CASSSLQGDQPQHF
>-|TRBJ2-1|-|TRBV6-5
TGTACCAGCAGTTACTTAGTAGCTAGTGAGCAGTTCTTC
CTSSYLVASEQFF
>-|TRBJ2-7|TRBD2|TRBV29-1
TGCAGCGTTAAAGGGCTAGCGGGAGTGGGATGGGGAGAGCAGTACTTC
CSVKGLAGVGWGEQYF
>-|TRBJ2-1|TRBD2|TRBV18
TGTGCCAGCTCAAGACTAGCGGACAATGAGCAGTTCTTC
CASSRLADNEQFF
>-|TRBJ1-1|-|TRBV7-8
TGTGCCAGCAGCTTAGCTACAGGGATGAACACTGAAGCTTTCTTT
CASSLATGMNTEAFF
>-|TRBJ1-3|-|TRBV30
TGTGCCCAAAAGACAGCTAACTCTGGAAACACCATATATTTT
CAQKTANSGNTIYF
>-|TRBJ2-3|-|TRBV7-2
TGTGCCAGCAGCTTGACAGGGAGGACAGATACGCAGTATTTT
CASSLTGRTDTQYF
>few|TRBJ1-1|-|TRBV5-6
TGTGCCAGCAGCTGGGGCGGGAGGGGTGAAGCTTTCTTT
CASSWGGRGEAFF
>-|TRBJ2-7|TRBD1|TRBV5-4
TGTGCCAGCAGCCTCTGGACAGGGTCCTACGAGCAGTACTTC
CASSLWTGSYEQYF
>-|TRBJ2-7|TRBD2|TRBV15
TGTGCCACCAGCAGAGAACAGGGGACTAGCGCATTGACCTACGAGCAGTACTTC
CATSREQGTSALTYEQYF
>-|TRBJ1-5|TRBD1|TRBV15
TGTGCCACCAGCAACAGGGGTAGCAATCAGCCCCAGCATTTT
CATSNRGSNQPQHF
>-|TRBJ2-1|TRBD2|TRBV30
TGTGCCTGGAGTGGGCTACTAGCGGGAGAGAGATACAATGAGCAGTTCTTC
CAWSGLLAGERYNEQFF
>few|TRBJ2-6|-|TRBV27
TGTGCCAGCAGTTTACTCCCCTTAGGGGCCAACGTCCTGACTTTC
CASSLLPLGANVLTF
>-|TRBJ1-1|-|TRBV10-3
TGTGCCATCACCAAGGGACAAACTGAAGCTTTCTTT
CAITKGQTEAFF
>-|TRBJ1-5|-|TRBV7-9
TGTGCCAGCAGCTTATCCCCAAATCAGCCCCAGCATTTT
CASSLSPNQPQHF
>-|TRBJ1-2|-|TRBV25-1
TGTGCCAGCAGTGAATTGAGTGACAGTAACTATGGCTACACCTTC
CASSELSDSNYGYTF